The clone carrying this T cell receptor beta chain has just a few counts. The antigen remains unidentified. The data originate from a study of T cell clones after liver transplantation. Turning to the study itself: Post-transplant blood was tracked for graft-donor-reactive T cell clones identified in a pre-transplant mixed lymphocyte reaction. Three of eight recipients were HCV-positive; others had non-autoimmune, non-viral indications. Study-wide results and caveats: These preliminary findings come from unstandardized post-transplant sampling times.

TCRdb's copy holds only in-frame clones and misses some; the assay was immunoSEQ multiplex PCR. This sample has tens of thousands of clones, with 60% to 80% found just once. The CDR3 has 14 amino acids. Germline V gives CDR1 SGHRS, CDR2 YFSETQ. Trimming at V came to 6 bases and at J to 6 bases, leaving 9 bases not matched to a gene. V is TRBV5-1 and J is TRBJ2-1; 7 positions match TRBD1. The source of this sequence is a human patient who received a liver transplant. Some T cells may be supplied by the graft donor. Sample: CD4+ T cells from blood, taken at the 22-month timepoint. The CDR3 DNA is TGCGCCAGCACCCCGGGACAGTTTTTCAATGAGCAGTTCTTC. Its protein is CASTPGQFFNEQFF.